Sequencing of this T cell receptor (beta chain) was carried out in a study of control samples from healthy donors and cancer patients. The data were produced by immunoSEQ multiplex PCR, yet TCRdb's version contains in-frame clones alone and is incomplete. Of approximately 150,000 clones detected, approximately 92% appear once; the ten largest clones hold about 3.2%. The trim removed 1 base at V and 2 bases at J, leaving 7 bases unmatched. This CDR3 contains 16 residues. Looked up from germline, CDR1 is SGHVS and CDR2 is FQNEAQ. The chain recombines TRBV7-8 with TRBJ2-7; 8 positions match TRBD1. The sequenced sample was blood. The sequence derives from a man aged 25 to 40 in good health. DNA of the CDR3: TGTGCCAGCAGCTTAGTAGGAGGACAGGGCCCCTACGAGCAGTACTTC. It codes for CASSLVGGQGPYEQYF. The full variable domain, its missing parts supplied by reference TRBV7-8 and TRBJ2-7, is GAGVSQSPRYKVAKRGQDVALRCDPISGHVSLFWYQQALGQGPEFLTYFQNEAQLDKSGLPSDRFFAERPEGSVSTLKIQRTQQEDSAVYLCASSLVGGQGPYEQYFGPGTRLTVT.